The 10 T cell receptor beta chains below were found in one sample sequenced in a study of T cells in tuberculosis. Profiling relied on immunoSEQ multiplex PCR, and the TCRdb table lists in-frame clones only, not all of them. The table shows around 30,000 clones, with under 95% occurring only once. Time point here: new active TB diagnosis, blood taken before or within 7 days of starting treatment. This material consisted of PBMCs, taken at tuberculosis diagnosis. These receptors were obtained from an adult with tuberculosis.

This clone was counted only a few times. The chain uses TRBV19 and TRBJ1-1; D gene uncertain. This CDR3 comprises 12 residues. Germline CDR1 reads LNHDA; CDR2 reads SQIVND (reference sequence). V was trimmed by 2 bases and J by 7 bases, leaving 8 bases between them. CDR3 region: CASSISPVEAFF. DNA for the CDR3: TGTGCCAGTAGTATAAGTCCGGTTGAAGCTTTCTTT.

The chain carries TRBV13 and TRBJ2-7; weak D call: TRBD1 (6 bases). V lost 0 bases to trimming and J lost 6 bases, with 12 bases between them. This CDR3 contains 14 residues. Germline CDR1 and CDR2: PRHDT and FYEKMQ (reference sequence). For the CDR3, the DNA is TGTGCCAGCAGCTTAGGAGGGGGAGTCGGCGAGCAGTACTTC. Translation: CASSLGGGVGEQYF.

V usage is TRBV29-1 and J usage is TRBJ1-2, with D hard to call. CDR3 length equals 14 residues. The V end was cut by 1 base, the J end by 4 bases, with 13 bases between. The germline CDR1 and CDR2 sequences are SQVTM and ANQGSEA. The CDR3: CSVEGLRGFYGYTF. DNA for the CDR3: TGCAGCGTTGAAGGGTTGCGGGGATTCTATGGCTACACCTTC. Filled out from reference TRBV29-1 and TRBJ1-2, the complete variable domain reads SAVISQKPSRDICQRGTSLTIQCQVDSQVTMMFWYRQQPGQSLTLIATANQGSEATYESGFVIDKFPISRPNLTFSTLTVSNMSPEDSSIYLCSVEGLRGFYGYTFGSGTRLTVV.

This sequence joins TRBV7-8 and TRBJ2-7; 8 bases agree with TRBD1. Germline V gene lookup returns CDR1 SGHVS and CDR2 FQNEAQ. The junction had 4 bases not matched to a gene; V was cut back by 4 bases and J by 2 bases. CDR3 size: 14 residues. The CDR3 nucleotides are TGTGCCAGCAGCTCTAGGGACAGGACCTACGAGCAGTACTTC. This gives the protein CASSSRDRTYEQYF.

The chain employs TRBV28 and TRBJ2-3; D is ambiguous. CDR1 and CDR2 (germline): MDHEN, SYDVKM. V dropped 2 bases and J dropped 2 bases, with 8 bases sitting between them. This CDR3 is built from 14 residues. CDR3 residues: CASSLALLTDTQYF. The DNA of the CDR3 is TGTGCCAGCAGTTTAGCCCTACTCACAGATACGCAGTATTTT.

The V call is TRBV2, the J call TRBJ1-1; D not certain. The germline V and J ends were trimmed by 8 bases and 4 bases, with 14 bases remaining between them. Germline CDR1 reads SNHLY; CDR2 reads FYNNEI. The CDR3 consists of 13 residues. CDR3 in DNA: TGTGCCAGCCCGGAAGTCGGAGGCACTGAAGCTTTCTTT. Amino acids: CASPEVGGTEAFF.

This rearrangement joins TRBV4-2 to TRBJ2-6; D might be TRBD1 (6 bases). This CDR3 contains 18 residues. CDR1 is LGHNA, CDR2 YNFKEQ, per germline. Trimming took off 3 bases at V and 2 bases at J, with 17 bases between the two ends. CDR3 nucleotides: TGTGCCAGCAGCCATGATCAAAGCCAGGGGACTGGGGCCAACGTCCTGACTTTC. Its translation: CASSHDQSQGTGANVLTF.

V usage is TRBV7-8 and J usage is TRBJ2-5, with TRBD2 identical over 15 bases. This CDR3 contains 17 residues. V shed 4 bases and J 4 bases; nucleotides not matched to a gene: 7. Per the germline V gene, CDR1 is SGHVS and CDR2 is FQNEAQ. The CDR3 nucleotides are TGTGCCAGCAGCTCCGGGGGACTAGCGGGGGGAGGAGAGACCCAGTACTTC. It translates to CASSSGGLAGGGETQYF.

This rearrangement joins TRBV5-1 to TRBJ2-1; 10 positions match TRBD2. This CDR3 is 19 amino acids long. With 0 bases clipped from V and 1 base from J, the junction kept 10 bases outside the gene matches. Germline V gives CDR1 SGHRS, CDR2 YFSETQ. CDR3 nucleotide sequence: TGCGCCAGCAGCTTGGCCTGGTCCCTAGCGGGAGTTTCCTACAATGAGCAGTTCTTC. Residues: CASSLAWSLAGVSYNEQFF.

The rearrangement uses TRBV28 and TRBJ2-1, with 9 bases aligning to TRBD2. CDR3 length: 18 amino acids. V shed 4 bases, J shed 4 bases, and the junction held 14 bases outside the gene matches. CDR1 and CDR2 from the germline V gene are MDHEN and SYDVKM. CDR3 coding DNA: TGTGCCAGCAGTTCCAACATGGCCGGACTAGCGTCATACAATGAGCAGTTCTTC. It specifies CASSSNMAGLASYNEQFF.